These T cell receptor beta chains were read from a single sample in a study of control samples from healthy donors and cancer patients. Here immunoSEQ multiplex PCR was the method, and the copy in TCRdb shows in-frame clones only, minus some. The table has tens of thousands of clones, approximately 88% seen once. The specimen was PBMCs. The source of these receptors is a woman aged 50 to 65 with colorectal cancer. Each CDR3 is given with its conserved first and last residue. Fields, in order: D gene, clone size, J gene, V gene, CDR3 protein, CDR3 DNA. The D gene is left open where the match is weak. Clone size, where shown, is once, few, many, or a class for clones that have expanded.

- | - | TRBJ1-2 | TRBV7-9 | CASSPPQGNYGYTF | TGTGCCAGCAGCCCGCCCCAGGGAAACTATGGCTACACCTTC
- | - | TRBJ2-1 | TRBV11-3 | CASSPGRGEYNEQFF | TGTGCCAGCAGCCCCGGCCGGGGTGAGTACAATGAGCAGTTCTTC
- | - | TRBJ2-3 | TRBV19 | CASAGRGASTDTQYF | TGTGCCAGTGCAGGCAGGGGGGCTAGCACAGATACGCAGTATTTT
TRBD1 | - | TRBJ2-2 | TRBV18 | CASSPPTGVVGELFF | TGTGCCAGCTCACCACCGACAGGGGTGGTCGGGGAGCTGTTTTTT
TRBD1 | - | TRBJ1-6 | TRBV6-6 | CASSRAPGTGSRNSPLHF | TGTGCCAGCAGTCGAGCCCCCGGGACAGGTTCGCGAAATTCACCCCTCCACTTT
TRBD1 | - | TRBJ1-6 | TRBV28 | CASRTGQGNSPFHF | TGTGCCAGCAGGACCGGACAGGGAAATTCACCCTTCCACTTT
- | once | TRBJ1-4 | TRBV6-5 | CASAVVRGDEKLFF | TGTGCCAGCGCTGTCGTAAGGGGGGACGAAAAACTGTTTTTT
- | - | TRBJ2-3 | TRBV13 | CASSRTGPKYF | TGTGCCAGCAGCCGTACGGGCCCCAAGTATTTT
- | - | TRBJ2-5 | TRBV6-2/TRBV6-3 | CASSYSVTQYF | TGTGCCAGCAGTTACTCCGTGACCCAGTACTTC
- | - | TRBJ1-1 | TRBV5-4 | CASSFEKNTEAFF | TGTGCCAGCAGCTTTGAAAAGAACACTGAAGCTTTCTTT
- | - | TRBJ2-1 | TRBV10-2 | CATSGGTSNEQFF | TGCGCCACCTCCGGCGGGACGAGCAATGAGCAGTTCTTC
- | - | TRBJ2-5 | TRBV5-1 | CASSKAGQETQYF | TGCGCCAGCTCGAAGGCGGGGCAAGAGACCCAGTACTTC
TRBD1 | - | TRBJ2-2 | TRBV7-9 | CASSLMTGDTGELFF | TGTGCCAGCAGCTTGATGACAGGGGACACCGGGGAGCTGTTTTTT
TRBD1 | once | TRBJ1-6 | TRBV18 | CASSPLQGVDSPLHF | TGTGCCAGCTCACCCTTGCAGGGGGTCGATTCACCCCTCCACTTT
TRBD1 | - | TRBJ2-2 | TRBV29-1 | CSVGQGAVGELFF | TGCAGCGTAGGACAGGGGGCCGTCGGGGAGCTGTTTTTT
- | medium-sized | TRBJ1-1 | TRBV23-1 | CASSPVPGRLMNTEAFF | TGCGCCAGCAGCCCGGTACCGGGACGCTTAATGAACACTGAAGCTTTCTTT
TRBD1 | - | TRBJ1-2 | TRBV13 | CASSLVGTGGIYGYTF | TGTGCCAGCAGCTTAGTTGGGACAGGGGGAATCTATGGCTACACCTTC
TRBD2 | - | TRBJ2-3 | TRBV7-2 | CASSRSGLAAFTDTQYF | TGTGCCAGCAGCCGTTCCGGGCTAGCGGCGTTCACAGATACGCAGTATTTT
- | - | TRBJ2-1 | TRBV28 | CASSLTGLSNEQFF | TGTGCCAGCAGTTTAACTGGACTGAGCAATGAGCAGTTCTTC
TRBD1 | - | TRBJ1-2 | TRBV7-2 | CASSSARDSQAIYGYTF | TGTGCCAGCAGCTCCGCAAGGGACAGCCAAGCCATATATGGCTACACCTTC
TRBD1 | - | TRBJ2-3 | TRBV6-4 | CASSRQGASDTQYF | TGTGCCAGCAGTAGACAGGGGGCTTCTGATACGCAGTATTTT
- | - | TRBJ1-2 | TRBV2 | CASSTTGTYGYTF | TGTGCCAGCAGTACTACAGGGACCTATGGCTACACCTTC
- | - | TRBJ2-2 | TRBV6-4 | CASRKAGDTNTGELFF | TGTGCCAGCCGAAAAGCAGGGGACACTAACACCGGGGAGCTGTTTTTT
- | once | TRBJ1-1 | TRBV28 | CASSLSGKYTEAFF | TGTGCCAGCAGTTTATCCGGGAAATACACTGAAGCTTTCTTT
TRBD2 | - | TRBJ2-3 | TRBV6-2/TRBV6-3 | CASSFGLAGSDTQYF | TGTGCCAGCAGTTTTGGGCTAGCGGGTTCAGATACGCAGTATTTT
- | - | TRBJ2-5 | TRBV10-2 | CASSDQAAETQYF | TGCGCCAGCAGTGATCAAGCAGCCGAGACCCAGTACTTC
- | - | TRBJ2-1 | TRBV3-1/TRBV3-2 | CASSQESSVFDEQFF | TGTGCCAGCAGCCAAGAGAGCTCTGTCTTCGATGAGCAGTTCTTC
- | once | TRBJ2-5 | TRBV20-1 | CSASTAGQETQYF | TGCAGTGCTAGTACTGCGGGGCAAGAGACCCAGTACTTC
TRBD1 | few | TRBJ2-2 | TRBV7-3 | CASSSWDSDTGELFF | TGTGCCAGCAGCTCCTGGGACAGTGACACCGGGGAGCTGTTTTTT
- | - | TRBJ1-5 | TRBV20-1 | CSASIGNNNQPQHF | TGCAGTGCTAGTATCGGGAATAACAATCAGCCCCAGCATTTT
- | - | TRBJ2-1 | TRBV5-4 | CASSYDGNNEQFF | TGTGCCAGCAGCTACGACGGAAACAATGAGCAGTTCTTC
- | once | TRBJ1-2 | TRBV28 | CASSLSAGLNGYTF | TGTGCCAGCAGTTTAAGTGCAGGGTTGAATGGCTACACCTTC
TRBD2 | - | TRBJ2-5 | TRBV5-1 | CASSLAGGKTQYF | TGCGCCAGCAGCTTAGCGGGGGGAAAGACCCAGTACTTC
TRBD2 | once | TRBJ2-3 | TRBV9 | CASSPSAGSTDTQYF | TGTGCCAGCAGCCCCTCAGCGGGGTCCACAGATACGCAGTATTTT
- | - | TRBJ2-2 | TRBV19 | CASSGGGRDTGELFF | TGTGCCAGTAGTGGAGGGGGTCGGGACACCGGGGAGCTGTTTTTT
TRBD1 | - | TRBJ2-3 | TRBV10-3 | CAISPGQGGDTQYF | TGTGCCATCAGTCCGGGACAGGGAGGGGATACGCAGTATTTT
- | once | TRBJ1-3 | TRBV4-1 | CASSQQGAPGNTIYF | TGCGCCAGCAGCCAACAGGGAGCCCCTGGAAACACCATATATTTT
- | - | TRBJ1-1 | TRBV6-2/TRBV6-3 | CASSTRQAGGAFF | TGTGCCAGCAGTACGCGACAGGCAGGCGGAGCTTTCTTT
- | - | TRBJ2-1 | TRBV7-6 | CASSLEATSIDEQFF | TGTGCCAGCAGCTTAGAAGCGACTAGTATAGATGAGCAGTTCTTC
- | once | TRBJ1-2 | TRBV19 | CASSMTLYGYTF | TGTGCCAGTAGTATGACCCTCTATGGCTACACCTTC
- | - | TRBJ2-5 | TRBV2 | CAGGYNQETQYF | TGTGCCGGGGGGTACAACCAAGAGACCCAGTACTTC
- | - | TRBJ1-6 | TRBV5-1 | CASSLPGVNSPLHF | TGCGCCAGCAGCTTGCCTGGGGTTAATTCACCCCTCCACTTT
- | - | TRBJ1-3 | TRBV18 | CASSPPNGPSGNTIYF | TGTGCCAGCTCACCACCGAATGGGCCTTCTGGAAACACCATATATTTT
- | - | TRBJ1-2 | TRBV7-2 | CASSRDSTGYGYTF | TGTGCCAGCAGCCGTGACAGTACTGGCTATGGCTACACCTTC
TRBD1 | - | TRBJ1-3 | TRBV3-1/TRBV3-2 | CASSPSTGVSGNTIYF | TGTGCCAGCAGCCCATCGACAGGGGTCTCTGGAAACACCATATATTTT